Listed below are T cell receptor beta chains from one sample, sequenced in a study of blood T cell repertoires in COVID-19. The assay was immunoSEQ multiplex PCR, and TCRdb's table has in-frame clones only and misses some. Of around 70,000 clones listed, more than 75% are singletons. The sequencing input was peripheral blood. These receptors were collected from a man in his fifties with acute or convalescent COVID-19. CDR3s include the opening cysteine and the closing phenylalanine or tryptophan. Fields, in order: V gene, D gene, clone size, J gene, CDR3 DNA, CDR3 protein. D genes are given only for firm matches. Where a row states a size, it is once, few, many or the class of an expanded clone; other rows omit it.

>TRBV3-1/TRBV3-2|.|.|TRBJ2-2
TGTGCCAGCAGCCAGCTGGGGGGTAACACCGGGGAGCTGTTTTTT
CASSQLGGNTGELFF
>TRBV7-6|TRBD2|.|TRBJ2-3
TGTGCCAGCAGCCACCGACTAGCGGGAGGGACGGATACGCAGTATTTT
CASSHRLAGGTDTQYF
>TRBV18|.|.|TRBJ1-3
TGTGCCAGCTCACCTCAGCGGGATTGGAACACCATATATTTT
CASSPQRDWNTIYF
>TRBV3-1/TRBV3-2|TRBD2|.|TRBJ2-3
TGTGCCAGCAGCCAAAATAGCGGGGGCACAGATACGCAGTATTTT
CASSQNSGGTDTQYF
>TRBV28|TRBD2|.|TRBJ2-3
TGTGCCAGCAGTTATTTTCTAGCGGGACGCACAGATACGCAGTATTTT
CASSYFLAGRTDTQYF
>TRBV7-9|TRBD1|few|TRBJ2-5
TGTGCCACGGCCAGGGGGCGAGAGACCCAGTACTTC
CATARGRETQYF
>TRBV7-6|.|.|TRBJ1-5
TGTGCCAGCAGCCCCGGGGGGGGAGGCAATCAGCCCCAGCATTTT
CASSPGGGGNQPQHF
>TRBV27|.|.|TRBJ2-4
TGTGCCAGCAGTTTAAGTGGCCGGGGTTCTCAGTACTTC
CASSLSGRGSQYF
>TRBV30|TRBD1|.|TRBJ1-6
TGTGCCACCTCAGGACAGGGAGGATCACCCCTCCACTTT
CATSGQGGSPLHF
>TRBV4-2|TRBD2|once|TRBJ2-3
TGTGCCAGCAGCCAAGATCGGCGACTAGCGGGGGGGCTTACGCAGTATTTT
CASSQDRRLAGGLTQYF
>TRBV27|.|.|TRBJ1-1
TGTGCCAGCAGTTTCCGTCGAACAGGGTCCACTGAAGCTTTCTTT
CASSFRRTGSTEAFF
>TRBV4-1|.|.|TRBJ2-3
TGCGCCAGCAGTCGTGGCCCCAGCGTTCCCAGCACAGATACGCAGTATTTT
CASSRGPSVPSTDTQYF
>TRBV24-1|.|.|TRBJ2-1
TGTGCCACCAGTGTTGGGTTCAGGGCTAACAATGAGCAGTTCTTC
CATSVGFRANNEQFF
>TRBV6-6|TRBD2|.|TRBJ2-1
TGTGCCAGCAGTGTCTCCGGGGGGGGCTACAATGAGCAGTTCTTC
CASSVSGGGYNEQFF
>TRBV19|.|.|TRBJ1-5
TGTGCCAGTAGACGGGAACACGTCAATCAGCCCCAGCATTTT
CASRREHVNQPQHF
>TRBV28|.|.|TRBJ1-1
TGTGCCAGCAGTTTAAGGTCCAGGTTGAACACTGAAGCTTTCTTT
CASSLRSRLNTEAFF
>TRBV27|TRBD1|.|TRBJ1-5
TGTGCCAGCAGTTTACGTTCGACAGGGAGGCAGCCCCAGCATTTT
CASSLRSTGRQPQHF
>TRBV19|.|.|TRBJ1-6
TGTGCCAGTAGTATAATGACCGCGGTGGCACCCCTCCACTTT
CASSIMTAVAPLHF
>TRBV7-3|.|.|TRBJ2-7
TGTGCCAGCAGCTTAAGTCCGGGGACCTACGAGCAGTACTTC
CASSLSPGTYEQYF
>TRBV4-3|.|.|TRBJ1-6
TGCGCCAGCAGCCAACACAGGGAGAATTCACCCCTCCACTTT
CASSQHRENSPLHF
>TRBV27|.|.|TRBJ2-1
TGTGCCAGCAGTTATCACAGCCGCGATGAGCAGTTCTTC
CASSYHSRDEQFF
>TRBV9|TRBD2|.|TRBJ2-1
TGTGCCAGCAGCGTAGTGGGTAGCGGGGTGGGTGAGCAGTTCTTC
CASSVVGSGVGEQFF
>TRBV9|TRBD1|once|TRBJ1-1
TGTGCCAGCAGCGTAGCCGACAGGGGGCTGAACACTGAAGCTTTCTTT
CASSVADRGLNTEAFF
>TRBV28|.|.|TRBJ2-5
TGTGCCAGCAGTCCACAGGGTTTGGAGACCCAGTACTTC
CASSPQGLETQYF
>TRBV10-2|.|.|TRBJ2-3
TGCGCCAGCAGTGATTGGACTGCCAGCACAGATACGCAGTATTTT
CASSDWTASTDTQYF
>TRBV7-8|.|.|TRBJ2-1
TGTGCCAGCAGCCGAGGGCCTAGCAGGCATGAGCAGTTCTTC
CASSRGPSRHEQFF
>TRBV6-1|TRBD1|.|TRBJ1-1
TGTGCCAGCAGTGACCGCCGGGACAGTGAAGCTTTCTTT
CASSDRRDSEAFF
>TRBV27|TRBD1|.|TRBJ1-2
TGTGCCAGCAGTTTACGGGACAGGGGTTGGGGCTACACCTTC
CASSLRDRGWGYTF
>TRBV6-5|TRBD1|.|TRBJ1-4
TGTGCCAGCAGCCGACAGGGGTTTGGCGAAAAACTGTTTTTT
CASSRQGFGEKLFF
>TRBV7-8|.|.|TRBJ2-7
TGTGCCAGCAGCCCAAGGACGGGGAGCTCCTACGAGCAGTACTTC
CASSPRTGSSYEQYF
>TRBV19|.|.|TRBJ1-5
TGTGCCAGTAGACGCCGGGATCCGAATCTTTGGTATAGCAATCAGCCCCAGCATTTT
CASRRRDPNLWYSNQPQHF
>TRBV7-8|.|.|TRBJ2-1
TGTGCCAGCAGCTTGGCGGGGTCCTCCTACAATGAGCAGTTCTTC
CASSLAGSSYNEQFF
>TRBV10-2|TRBD2|.|TRBJ2-7
TGCGCCAGCAGTGCTAGCGGTACCTACGAGCAGTACTTC
CASSASGTYEQYF
>TRBV19|.|.|TRBJ2-7
TGTGCCAGTAGTATTCGGGGGAGCTCCTACGAGCAGTACTTC
CASSIRGSSYEQYF
>TRBV18|TRBD1|.|TRBJ1-1
TGTGCCAGCTCACCACGTACAGGGGGCAGGGACACTGAAGCTTTCTTT
CASSPRTGGRDTEAFF
>TRBV10-3|.|few|TRBJ2-7
TGTGCCATCAGTTACGGACTTGGGACTGATCGGGAGCAGTACTTC
CAISYGLGTDREQYF
>TRBV12-3/TRBV12-4|.|once|TRBJ2-3
TGTGCCAGCCTACTGCGAGATACGCAGTATTTT
CASLLRDTQYF
>TRBV14|TRBD1|.|TRBJ1-2
TGTGCCAGCAGCCAAGATATGCAGGGGGACTATGGCTACACCTTC
CASSQDMQGDYGYTF
>TRBV27|TRBD1|.|TRBJ1-1
TGTGCCAGCAGACACAATCCGGGACAGGGGAACACTGAAGCTTTCTTT
CASRHNPGQGNTEAFF
>TRBV27|.|.|TRBJ2-1
TGTGCCAGCAGTCCCTTGGCAGGGGCCTACAATGAGCAGTTCTTC
CASSPLAGAYNEQFF
>TRBV11-2|.|.|TRBJ2-2
TGTGCCAGCCGCGCGCCAGGGGCGAACACCGGGGAGCTGTTTTTT
CASRAPGANTGELFF
>TRBV11-3|.|.|TRBJ2-5
TGTGCCAGCAGCCCCCGACTGGGGGGGACCCAGTACTTC
CASSPRLGGTQYF